Listed below are T cell receptor beta chains from one sample, sequenced in a study of cytomegalovirus exposure and HLA in healthy donors. Libraries were prepared by immunoSEQ multiplex PCR; TCRdb keeps only in-frame clonotypes and omits some of them. The sample holds hundreds of thousands of clones, around 79% seen once. The sample comprised PBMCs. The receptor set was obtained from a girl under 10 years old in good health and CMV-seronegative. CDR3s include the opening cysteine and the closing phenylalanine or tryptophan. D genes are given only for firm matches. Not all rows give a size; the values are once, few, many and, for expanded clones, a class.

D: NA; size: NA; V: TRBV5-1; J: TRBJ2-7; CDR3: CASISVENPYEQYF; DNA: TGCGCCAGCATCTCGGTAGAAAACCCCTACGAGCAGTACTTC
D: NA; size: NA; V: TRBV29-1; J: TRBJ1-2; CDR3: CSVDETIYGYTF; DNA: TGCAGCGTTGACGAGACTATCTATGGCTACACCTTC
D: NA; size: NA; V: TRBV19; J: TRBJ1-6; CDR3: CASSALGGSNSPLHF; DNA: TGTGCCAGTAGCGCTTTGGGAGGGTCAAATTCACCCCTCCACTTT
D: TRBD1; size: few; V: TRBV5-4; J: TRBJ1-1; CDR3: CASSLGQINTEAFF; DNA: TGTGCCAGCAGTTTGGGACAGATAAACACTGAAGCTTTCTTT
D: TRBD1; size: NA; V: TRBV4-1; J: TRBJ2-6; CDR3: CASSQVGQGLSGANVLTF; DNA: TGCGCCAGCAGCCAAGTGGGACAGGGCCTCTCTGGGGCCAACGTCCTGACTTTC
D: TRBD2; size: NA; V: TRBV2; J: TRBJ2-7; CDR3: CASSVVGGAAEQYF; DNA: TGTGCCAGCAGTGTTGTGGGAGGGGCGGCCGAGCAGTACTTC
D: TRBD2; size: NA; V: TRBV27; J: TRBJ2-5; CDR3: CASSLLRGQETQYF; DNA: TGTGCCAGCAGTTTATTGCGGGGGCAAGAGACCCAGTACTTC
D: NA; size: NA; V: TRBV11-2; J: TRBJ2-3; CDR3: CASSLGGQTITDTQYF; DNA: TGTGCCAGCAGCTTAGGGGGGCAGACGATCACAGATACGCAGTATTTT
D: TRBD2; size: NA; V: TRBV7-9; J: TRBJ2-1; CDR3: CASSSRTSGENNEQFF; DNA: TGTGCCAGCAGCTCCCGGACTAGCGGGGAGAACAATGAGCAGTTCTTC
D: TRBD2; size: NA; V: TRBV5-1; J: TRBJ2-2; CDR3: CASSLDSGAPGTGELFF; DNA: TGCGCCAGCAGCCTAGATAGCGGGGCCCCGGGTACCGGGGAGCTGTTTTTT
D: NA; size: NA; V: TRBV28; J: TRBJ1-1; CDR3: CASSSGRWGGVNTEAFF; DNA: TGTGCCAGCAGTTCGGGAAGGTGGGGGGGAGTGAACACTGAAGCTTTCTTT
D: TRBD1; size: NA; V: TRBV10-2; J: TRBJ2-7; CDR3: CASVSGQAYEQYF; DNA: TGCGCCAGCGTCTCGGGACAGGCCTACGAGCAGTACTTC
D: NA; size: NA; V: TRBV5-4; J: TRBJ2-3; CDR3: CASSYPTSQDTDTQYF; DNA: TGTGCCAGCAGTTATCCCACTAGCCAGGATACAGATACGCAGTATTTT
D: NA; size: NA; V: TRBV9; J: TRBJ1-1; CDR3: CASSPGVVMNTEAFF; DNA: TGTGCCAGCAGCCCGGGTGTTGTCATGAACACTGAAGCTTTCTTT
D: NA; size: NA; V: TRBV5-1; J: TRBJ2-1; CDR3: CASSLYGNEQFF; DNA: TGCGCCAGCAGCTTGTACGGGAACGAGCAGTTCTTC
D: NA; size: NA; V: TRBV2; J: TRBJ2-1; CDR3: CASMPRTAPYNEQFF; DNA: TGTGCCAGCATGCCTCGGACTGCCCCCTACAATGAGCAGTTCTTC
D: TRBD1; size: NA; V: TRBV7-9; J: TRBJ1-2; CDR3: CASSPRTGLFYGYTF; DNA: TGTGCCAGCAGCCCAAGGACAGGGCTCTTTTACGGCTACACCTTC
D: NA; size: NA; V: TRBV29-1; J: TRBJ1-1; CDR3: CSVPRENTEAFF; DNA: TGCAGCGTCCCCCGGGAGAACACTGAAGCTTTCTTT
D: TRBD1; size: few; V: TRBV29-1; J: TRBJ2-5; CDR3: CSVERDRGQQETQYF; DNA: TGCAGCGTTGAACGTGACAGGGGGCAACAAGAGACCCAGTACTTC
D: TRBD2; size: NA; V: TRBV18; J: TRBJ2-2; CDR3: CASSPPILAGFTGELFF; DNA: TGTGCCAGCTCACCACCAATACTAGCGGGGTTCACCGGGGAGCTGTTTTTT
D: NA; size: NA; V: TRBV7-9; J: TRBJ1-1; CDR3: CASRLEGRGEAFF; DNA: TGTGCCAGCAGATTGGAGGGGAGGGGCGAAGCTTTCTTT
D: TRBD2; size: NA; V: TRBV9; J: TRBJ2-5; CDR3: CASSPAPGLAGEEGETQYF; DNA: TGTGCCAGCAGCCCCGCCCCCGGACTAGCGGGAGAGGAGGGGGAGACCCAGTACTTC
D: NA; size: NA; V: TRBV7-9; J: TRBJ1-5; CDR3: CASSASGHSNQPQHF; DNA: TGTGCCAGCAGCGCATCGGGACACAGCAATCAGCCCCAGCATTTT
D: TRBD2; size: NA; V: TRBV30; J: TRBJ2-7; CDR3: CAWSVGRTSGQAYEQYF; DNA: TGTGCCTGGAGTGTAGGACGGACTAGCGGGCAAGCCTACGAGCAGTACTTC
D: NA; size: NA; V: TRBV7-9; J: TRBJ2-7; CDR3: CASSLVGLDSDEQYF; DNA: TGTGCCAGCAGCTTAGTGGGGCTAGATTCGGACGAGCAGTACTTC
D: NA; size: NA; V: TRBV5-1; J: TRBJ2-3; CDR3: CASSLDSQETDTQYF; DNA: TGCGCCAGCAGCTTGGACTCGCAGGAAACAGATACGCAGTATTTT
D: TRBD2; size: NA; V: TRBV5-1; J: TRBJ2-5; CDR3: CASSHTSSGETQYF; DNA: TGCGCCAGCAGCCATACTAGTAGCGGGGAGACCCAGTACTTC
D: TRBD2; size: NA; V: TRBV11-3; J: TRBJ2-3; CDR3: CASSRGTSRDTDTQYF; DNA: TGTGCCAGCAGCCGGGGGACTAGCAGAGACACAGATACGCAGTATTTT
D: TRBD1; size: NA; V: TRBV15; J: TRBJ1-5; CDR3: CATSRDRGQENQPQHF; DNA: TGTGCCACCAGCAGAGATAGGGGACAGGAGAATCAGCCCCAGCATTTT
D: TRBD2; size: NA; V: TRBV7-9; J: TRBJ2-5; CDR3: CASSSNPGVAGWVAETQYF; DNA: TGTGCCAGCAGCTCCAACCCGGGAGTAGCGGGATGGGTGGCAGAGACCCAGTACTTC
D: TRBD1; size: NA; V: TRBV30; J: TRBJ1-3; CDR3: CAWDRDEYTIYF; DNA: TGTGCCTGGGACAGGGATGAATACACCATATATTTT
D: TRBD1; size: few; V: TRBV5-6; J: TRBJ1-5; CDR3: CASSWGQGASQPQHF; DNA: TGTGCCAGCAGCTGGGGGCAGGGGGCCAGTCAGCCCCAGCATTTT
D: NA; size: NA; V: TRBV21-1; J: TRBJ1-5; CDR3: CASSKVGQGVYSNQPQHF; DNA: TGTGCCAGCAGCAAAGTCGGACAGGGGGTGTATAGCAATCAGCCCCAGCATTTT